The rows below give T cell receptor beta chains drawn from one sample of a study of CXCR3-negative and CXCR3-positive naive CD8 T cells. TCRdb reprocessed the 5' RACE reads, with one entry per CDR3 protein and no DNA. The specimen's table records more than 80,000 distinct CDR3 sequences. Sequencing was done on a sample of naive CXCR3+ CD8+ T cells from blood. These receptors came from a human donor in good health. Some clones in this sample may be carry-over from other donors' samples. The CDR3 runs from the conserved cysteine through the conserved F or W. Fields, in order: V gene, J gene, CDR3 protein.

V: TRBV29-1; J: TRBJ2-5; CDR3: CSVVGTGAETQYF
V: TRBV6-2/TRBV6-3; J: TRBJ1-1; CDR3: CASYPGGNTEAFF
V: TRBV12-3/TRBV12-4; J: TRBJ1-4; CDR3: CASSPTATPLNEKLFF
V: TRBV9; J: TRBJ2-2; CDR3: CASSLGVAGTGELFF
V: TRBV6-4; J: TRBJ1-1; CDR3: CASSDKGNTEAFF
V: TRBV4-3; J: TRBJ1-3; CDR3: CASSQVGAGNTIYF
V: TRBV5-1; J: TRBJ2-7; CDR3: CATASGIAPYEQYF
V: TRBV12-3/TRBV12-4; J: TRBJ1-2; CDR3: CASSLSGGSNYGYTF
V: TRBV7-9; J: TRBJ2-1; CDR3: CASTLDSPVDEQFF
V: TRBV7-9; J: TRBJ2-5; CDR3: CASSLEYRGTQYF
V: TRBV7-2; J: TRBJ1-1; CDR3: CASSLEVRVLSDRAAFF
V: TRBV6-5; J: TRBJ2-7; CDR3: CASSYDPAYEQYF
V: TRBV6-1; J: TRBJ2-1; CDR3: CASSERRGTHEGEQFF
V: TRBV28; J: TRBJ1-6; CDR3: CASRGQGIGYNSPLHF
V: TRBV28; J: TRBJ1-3; CDR3: CASSLEGTRASGNTIYF
V: TRBV7-2; J: TRBJ2-5; CDR3: CASSLRLAEVQETQYF
V: TRBV28; J: TRBJ2-1; CDR3: CASSSTSGSYNEQFF
V: TRBV9; J: TRBJ1-3; CDR3: CASSASGGSGNTIYF
V: TRBV28; J: TRBJ1-1; CDR3: CASSLPGGGDTEAFF
V: TRBV5-1; J: TRBJ2-3; CDR3: CASSLDSTDTQYF
V: TRBV12-3/TRBV12-4; J: TRBJ2-5; CDR3: CASRSDETQYF
V: TRBV4-1; J: TRBJ2-1; CDR3: CASSFAQGDNEQFF
V: TRBV12-3/TRBV12-4; J: TRBJ2-2; CDR3: CASRVAGASGELFF
V: TRBV7-2; J: TRBJ2-2; CDR3: CASRGLAGTNTGELFF
V: TRBV28; J: TRBJ2-3; CDR3: CASSPGQPHFPPDTQYF
V: TRBV15; J: TRBJ2-7; CDR3: CATRPGQSSYEQYF
V: TRBV27; J: TRBJ2-4; CDR3: CASSPGTGGFQNIQYF
V: TRBV7-6; J: TRBJ1-1; CDR3: CASSLGQISEAFF
V: TRBV5-1; J: TRBJ1-1; CDR3: CASSLDPGRSGTEAFF
V: TRBV6-2/TRBV6-3; J: TRBJ2-5; CDR3: CASSYWDGETQYF
V: TRBV4-2; J: TRBJ1-2; CDR3: CASSQDPGGGDGYTF
V: TRBV28; J: TRBJ1-1; CDR3: CASSFGTGTRAFF
V: TRBV6-2/TRBV6-3; J: TRBJ2-1; CDR3: CASSPTGTSQGPPYNEQFF
V: TRBV29-1; J: TRBJ2-7; CDR3: CSVEDFAGERSSYEQYF
V: TRBV4-1; J: TRBJ1-2; CDR3: CASSQDPSGSYGYTF
V: TRBV24-1; J: TRBJ1-2; CDR3: CATSDTTGTGYTF
V: TRBV6-5; J: TRBJ1-1; CDR3: CASSSIRTGEAFF
V: TRBV12-3/TRBV12-4; J: TRBJ2-5; CDR3: CASSLSWETQYF
V: TRBV7-9; J: TRBJ1-1; CDR3: CASSGARVSEAFF
V: TRBV7-2; J: TRBJ1-2; CDR3: CASTHNPGQGLDYGYTF
V: TRBV29-1; J: TRBJ2-4; CDR3: CSVDTGEDAKNIQYF